The T cell receptor beta chain under discussion was sequenced for a study of graft-versus-host responses after intestinal transplantation. Study-wide results and caveats: Present in recipient marrow, GvH clones included some that appeared first in ileum or blood. Circulating GvH clones peaking coincided with falling HvG clones soon after transplant. Elevated graft-versus-host to host-versus-graft clonal ratios in allografts were recorded for patients with graft-donor T cell macrochimerism.

Germline V gene lookup returns CDR1 SGHRS and CDR2 YFSETQ. CDR3 length: 15 amino acids. Trimming shortened V by 0 bases and J by 4 bases, and 13 bases separated the two germline ends. Note on this clone: Its antigen is unknown.

Sequencing was performed with immunoSEQ multiplex PCR; in TCRdb, only in-frame clones are kept and a portion is missing. This table holds 100,000 or so clones, about 90% found once. The sequence was obtained from a human donor who was the organ donor for an intestinal transplant. The V call is TRBV5-1, the J call TRBJ1-1; D remains unclear. The sample in question was unstimulated CD4+ T cells sorted from spleen or lymph node cells, obtained before transplant. CDR3 DNA: TGCGCCAGCAGCTTGGCTGAGGGAGGGAGCACTGAAGCTTTCTTT. Its protein product is CASSLAEGGSTEAFF.